This section outlines one T cell receptor beta chain sequence together with its context. V gave up 6 bases and J gave up 4 bases; unmatched junction bases: 9. The germline V gene encodes CDR1 SEHNR and CDR2 FQNEAQ (reference sequence). CDR3 length: 15 amino acids. This entry belongs to a study of blood T cell repertoires in COVID-19. Overall study context: T cells, B-cell-depleted T cells, or PBMCs provided the cDNA or gDNA that served as material.

TCRdb's copy holds only in-frame clones and misses some; the assay was immunoSEQ multiplex PCR. The sample consists of roughly 80,000 clones, about three quarters of them appearing once. This clonotype originated in a human donor in a cohort sampled during active COVID-19. The rearrangement joins TRBV7-9 to TRBJ1-3; 7 bases agree with TRBD1. The source material was peripheral blood. The CDR3 loop is CASRLAAGQGNTIYF. The CDR3 bases are TGTGCCAGCAGACTGGCCGCGGGACAGGGAAACACCATATATTTT.